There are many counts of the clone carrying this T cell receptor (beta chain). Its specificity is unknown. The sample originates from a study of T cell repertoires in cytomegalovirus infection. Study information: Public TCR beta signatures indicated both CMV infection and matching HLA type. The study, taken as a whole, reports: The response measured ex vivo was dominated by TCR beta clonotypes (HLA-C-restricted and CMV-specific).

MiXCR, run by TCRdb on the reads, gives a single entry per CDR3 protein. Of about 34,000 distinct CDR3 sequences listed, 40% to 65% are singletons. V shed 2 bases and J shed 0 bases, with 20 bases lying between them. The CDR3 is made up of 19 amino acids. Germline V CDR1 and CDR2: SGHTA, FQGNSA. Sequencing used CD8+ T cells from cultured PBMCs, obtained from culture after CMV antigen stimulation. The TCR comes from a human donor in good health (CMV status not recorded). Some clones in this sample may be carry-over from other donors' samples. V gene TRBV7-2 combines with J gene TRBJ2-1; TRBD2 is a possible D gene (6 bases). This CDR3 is CASSLRNGRGAGSYNEQFF. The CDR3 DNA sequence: TGTGCCAGCAGCTTAAGGAACGGTCGGGGAGCGGGCTCCTACAATGAGCAGTTCTTC.